The present T cell receptor beta chain was sequenced within a study of blood T cell repertoires in COVID-19. Study as a whole: Specimens from acute and convalescent COVID-19 originated in the United States, Italy and Spain. In each case, the material was cDNA or gDNA derived from T cells, B-cell-depleted T cells, or PBMCs.

In the original processing: Reference gene primer amplification yielded estimated nucleated cell counts. Sequencing was performed with immunoSEQ multiplex PCR; in TCRdb, only in-frame clones are kept and a portion is missing. V and J calls and clone size are those listed in that table; D and trimming were worked out from the DNA. The table has about 250,000 clones, about nine tenths seen once. In Seattle, patients joined the study during active infection and were tracked longitudinally. The sequence derives from a man aged 30 to 45 with COVID-19, enrolled during active disease. Sequencing input: peripheral blood.

CDR3 in DNA: TGTGCCACGGGGGACCCCTATTCATACGAGCAGTACTTC. Translating it yields CATGDPYSYEQYF. The genes are TRBV6-5 and TRBJ2-7; TRBD2 is a possible D gene (6 bases). The length of the CDR3 is 13 residues. V lost 10 bases and J 4 bases, leaving 17 bases between the germline ends. The germline V gene encodes CDR1 MNHEY and CDR2 SVGAGI.